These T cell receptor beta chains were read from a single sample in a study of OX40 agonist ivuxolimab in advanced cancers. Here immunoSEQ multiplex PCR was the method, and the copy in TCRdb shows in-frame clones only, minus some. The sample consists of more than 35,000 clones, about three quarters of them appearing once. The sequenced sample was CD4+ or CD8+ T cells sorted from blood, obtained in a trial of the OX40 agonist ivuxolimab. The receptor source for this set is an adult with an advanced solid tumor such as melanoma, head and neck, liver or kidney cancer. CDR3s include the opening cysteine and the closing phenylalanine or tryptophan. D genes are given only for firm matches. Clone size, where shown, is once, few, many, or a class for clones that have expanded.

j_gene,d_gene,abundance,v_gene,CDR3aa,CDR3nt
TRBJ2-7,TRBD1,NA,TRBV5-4,CASSRDRGYDQYF,TGTGCCAGCAGCCGAGACAGGGGGTATGATCAGTACTTC
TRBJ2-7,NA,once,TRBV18,CASSPSTSAYEQYF,TGTGCCAGCTCACCTTCGACTAGTGCATACGAGCAGTACTTC
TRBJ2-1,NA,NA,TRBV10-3,CAISLSGNEQFF,TGTGCCATCAGTCTTAGCGGCAATGAGCAGTTCTTC
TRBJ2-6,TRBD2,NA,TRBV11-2,CASREREGSHSGANVLTF,TGTGCCAGCAGGGAAAGGGAGGGAAGTCACTCTGGGGCCAACGTCCTGACTTTC
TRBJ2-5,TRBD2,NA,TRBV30,CAWTSGRETQYF,TGTGCCTGGACTAGCGGGAGGGAGACCCAGTACTTC
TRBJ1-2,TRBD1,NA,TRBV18,CASSPSGTGYGYTF,TGTGCCAGCTCACCATCCGGGACAGGCTATGGCTACACCTTC
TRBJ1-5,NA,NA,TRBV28,CASSLWWGSGTQPQHF,TGTGCCAGCAGTTTATGGTGGGGGTCGGGGACCCAGCCCCAGCATTTT
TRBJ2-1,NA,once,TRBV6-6,CASSYSRVYNEQFF,TGTGCCAGCAGTTACTCGAGGGTATACAATGAGCAGTTCTTC
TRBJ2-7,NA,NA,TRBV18,CASSPQRAPLRGEQYF,TGTGCCAGCTCACCACAACGGGCGCCGTTACGGGGCGAGCAGTACTTC
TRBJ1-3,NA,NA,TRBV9,CASSLGTTRNTIYF,TGTGCCAGCAGCTTGGGAACCACCAGAAACACCATATATTTT
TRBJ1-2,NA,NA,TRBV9,CASSVSGFLGYTF,TGTGCCAGCAGCGTATCCGGGTTCCTAGGCTACACCTTC
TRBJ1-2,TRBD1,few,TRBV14,CASSQGQGRVGYTF,TGTGCCAGCAGCCAAGGACAGGGCCGGGTTGGCTACACCTTC
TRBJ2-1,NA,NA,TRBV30,CAWSVKLALYNEQFF,TGTGCCTGGAGTGTAAAGCTAGCCCTTTACAATGAGCAGTTCTTC
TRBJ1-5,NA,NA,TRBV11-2,CASSLMGDPQPQHF,TGTGCCAGCAGCTTAATGGGGGATCCTCAGCCCCAGCATTTT
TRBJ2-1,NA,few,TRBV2,CASGYSEQFF,TGTGCCAGCGGGTACAGTGAGCAGTTCTTC
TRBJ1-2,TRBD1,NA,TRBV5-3,CARSPNTGALGYTF,TGTGCCAGAAGCCCCAACACAGGGGCCTTGGGCTACACCTTC
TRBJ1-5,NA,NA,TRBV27,CASSLNNQPQHF,TGTGCCAGCAGTTTAAACAATCAGCCCCAGCATTTT
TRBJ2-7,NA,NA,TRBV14,CASTGYEQYF,TGTGCCAGCACGGGGTACGAGCAGTACTTC
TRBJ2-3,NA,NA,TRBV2,CVSSGAGWPF,TGTGTCAGCAGTGGGGCGGGGTGGCCTTTT
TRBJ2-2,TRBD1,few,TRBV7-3,CASSVGQGSFNTGELFF,TGTGCCAGCAGCGTGGGACAGGGCTCTTTTAACACCGGGGAGCTGTTTTTT
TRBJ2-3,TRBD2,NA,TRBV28,CASSLVLAGAADTQYF,TGTGCCAGCAGTTTAGTACTAGCGGGAGCGGCAGATACGCAGTATTTT
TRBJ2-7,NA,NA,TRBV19,CASSIEAQGGSYEQYF,TGTGCCAGTAGTATAGAAGCGCAAGGGGGGTCCTACGAGCAGTACTTC
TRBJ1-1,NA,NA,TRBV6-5,CASRFSATEAFF,TGTGCCAGCAGATTCAGTGCGACTGAAGCTTTCTTT
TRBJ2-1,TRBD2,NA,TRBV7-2,CASSLAGVNEQFF,TGTGCCAGCAGCCTAGCGGGAGTAAACGAGCAGTTCTTC
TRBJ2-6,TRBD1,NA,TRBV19,CASEDRKLPGANVLTF,TGTGCCAGTGAGGACAGGAAGCTTCCTGGGGCCAACGTCCTGACTTTC
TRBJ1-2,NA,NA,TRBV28,CASSSPYGYTF,TGTGCCAGCAGTTCACCCTATGGCTACACCTTC